Sequencing of this T cell receptor (beta chain) was carried out in a study of human T cells and chemical hapten exposure. TCRdb reprocessed the RACE reads via MiXCR and lists one record per CDR3 protein. The table records 180,000 or so distinct CDR3 sequences, about a fifth of them present only once. Time point noted: patch test 1, 2 weeks after DPC sensitization. The treatment was: therapeutic diphenylcyclopropenone sensitization with weekly scalp DPC. Whole blood, unfractionated, served as the material for total RNA extraction. Trimming took 0 bases from V and 6 from J, leaving 15 bases between them. CDR1 and CDR2 from the germline V gene are GTSNPN and SVGIG (reference sequence). This CDR3 contains 15 residues. This clonotype showed up just a few times.

This rearrangement joins TRBV30 to TRBJ2-1; D is undetermined. This material consisted of whole blood, taken in connection with sensitization to the hapten diphenylcyclopropenone (DPC). The receptor was isolated from a woman between 45 and 65 years old with alopecia areata. Some clones in this sample may be carry-over from other donors' samples. The CDR3 DNA sequence: TGTGCCTGGAGTGTACACCGACTCGGCTCCAATGAGCAGTTCTTC. It specifies CAWSVHRLGSNEQFF.